These T cell receptor beta chains were read from a single sample in a study of regulatory T cells in long-lasting Graves disease. TCRdb used MiXCR to reprocess the multiplex PCR reads, holding one entry per CDR3 protein. The sample has around 400,000 distinct CDR3 sequences, roughly a sixth seen once. The sequencing here drew on peripheral blood mononuclear cells (PBMCs), taken at new diagnosis, from a patient treated with antithyroid drugs. These TCRs come from a female donor with Graves disease. Both conserved end residues are part of each CDR3. The D gene is left open where the match is weak. For some rows the clone size is stated as once, few or many, or as a class when expanded; others skip it.

>.|TRBJ2-7|TRBV30|TRBD1
TGTGCCTGGAGTGTACAGGGCACAGGGGGCTACGAGCAGTACTTC
CAWSVQGTGGYEQYF
>.|TRBJ2-5|TRBV4-1|TRBD2
TGCGCCAGCAGCCAAGGGGGAGCGGGGCGGAGAGAGACCCAGTACTTC
CASSQGGAGRRETQYF
>.|TRBJ1-4|TRBV20-1|.
TGCAGTGCTAGAGGTCTCAGGGGCGGTCTCGCTGAAAAACTGTTTTTT
CSARGLRGGLAEKLFF
>many|TRBJ1-1|TRBV27|.
TGTGCCAGCAGTAAATGGGGGGGCATGAACACTGAAGCTTTCTTT
CASSKWGGMNTEAFF
>.|TRBJ2-1|TRBV5-1|.
TGCGCCAGCAGCTCCACGGGGGTAGCCTACAATGAGCAGTTCTTC
CASSSTGVAYNEQFF
>many|TRBJ2-3|TRBV19|TRBD1
TGTGCCAGTAGTATTAACAAAGGACAGGTGGGGAAGACAGATACGCAGTATTTT
CASSINKGQVGKTDTQYF
>.|TRBJ2-7|TRBV2|.
TGTGCCAGCAGTGAAGGTCCGACTCCCCTAGCCTACGAGCAGTACTTC
CASSEGPTPLAYEQYF
>few|TRBJ1-2|TRBV24-1|.
TGTGCCACCAGTGACCGCACAGTAGACTATGGCTACACCTTC
CATSDRTVDYGYTF
>.|TRBJ1-5|TRBV5-5|.
TGTGCCAGCAGCTTGGACAGGAATAGCAATCAGCCCCAGCATTTT
CASSLDRNSNQPQHF
>many|TRBJ2-3|TRBV5-4|TRBD1
TGTGCCAGCAGCCCGGGGCGGACAGGGGGCACAGATACGCAGTATTTT
CASSPGRTGGTDTQYF
>.|TRBJ2-1|TRBV6-5|.
TGTGCCAGCAGTTCGGGACGGAAACACACCTACAATGAGCAGTTCTTC
CASSSGRKHTYNEQFF
>.|TRBJ2-3|TRBV5-6|TRBD2
TGTGCCAGCAATATAGGACTAGCCACAGATACGCAGTATTTT
CASNIGLATDTQYF
>many|TRBJ2-3|TRBV18|.
TGTGCCAGCCACAGCACCACTAGCACAGATACGCAGTATTTT
CASHSTTSTDTQYF
>.|TRBJ2-2|TRBV10-3|.
TGTGCCATCCAACAGGGCCCCGGGGAGCTGTTTTTT
CAIQQGPGELFF
>many|TRBJ1-2|TRBV20-1|.
TGCAGTGCTGCTGAACAGGGCAACTATGGCTACACCTTC
CSAAEQGNYGYTF
>many|TRBJ2-7|TRBV28|.
TGTGCCAGCAGTTACACCGGAGGGGGGTCCTACGAGCAGTACTTC
CASSYTGGGSYEQYF
>many|TRBJ1-6|TRBV5-5|.
TGTGCCAGCAGCTTTCAGGGGCTCACCCTCCACTTT
CASSFQGLTLHF
>many|TRBJ2-2|TRBV27|.
TGTGCCAGCAGTCGAGGCGGGTCCGGGGAGCTGTTTTTT
CASSRGGSGELFF
>many|TRBJ1-6|TRBV20-1|.
TGCAGTGCTAGGCCGAGGTCCTATAATTCACCCCTCCACTTT
CSARPRSYNSPLHF
>many|TRBJ2-3|TRBV3-1|TRBD2
TGTGCCAGCAGCCAAGAGGCGGGAGCGACAGATACGCAGTATTTT
CASSQEAGATDTQYF
>.|TRBJ2-7|TRBV2|.
TGTGCCAGCAGTCTCGGGTCCGACTTTAAATTC
CASSLGSDFKF
>many|TRBJ2-3|TRBV6-5|.
TGTGCCAGCAGTCACCCGACCACAGATACGCAGTATTTT
CASSHPTTDTQYF
>many|TRBJ1-2|TRBV15|.
TGTGCCACCAGCCGCCCTGGGGGGGCCCGATATGGCTACACCTTC
CATSRPGGARYGYTF
>many|TRBJ2-7|TRBV13|TRBD2
TGTGCCAGCAGTCCGAAGACTAGCGGGATCTACGAGCAGTACTTC
CASSPKTSGIYEQYF
>many|TRBJ2-7|TRBV28|.
TGTGCCAGCAGTTCGTCGGGGAGGAGCTCCTACGAGCAGTACTTC
CASSSSGRSSYEQYF
>many|TRBJ2-5|TRBV3-1|.
TGTGCCAGCAGCCAAGGGCGGCTAGAGACCCAGTACTTC
CASSQGRLETQYF
>many|TRBJ2-1|TRBV6-1|.
TGTGCCAGCACACAGCGGGCGCACAATGAGCAGTTCTTC
CASTQRAHNEQFF